These T cell receptor beta chains were read from a single sample in a study of neurological immune-mediated disorders. From the 5' RACE reads, TCRdb called clonotypes with MiXCR, one entry per CDR3 protein. The sample contains tens of thousands of distinct CDR3 sequences, over 3.5% of which appear only once. Sequenced material: CD4+ T cells from blood. All receptors derive from a middle-aged woman with multiple sclerosis. Both conserved end residues are part of each CDR3. The D gene is left open where the match is weak. Clone sizes are given selectively: once, few, many, or a class where the clone is expanded.

len	v_gene	d_gene	j_gene	abundance	CDR3nt	CDR3aa
22	TRBV5-1	TRBD1	TRBJ2-7	many	TGCGCCAGCAGCTTGGACGGGACAGGGATCCGAGAGACCTCGTCTAGGGGCTACGAGCAGTACTTC	CASSLDGTGIRETSSRGYEQYF
15	TRBV7-9	-	TRBJ2-5	many	TGTGCCAGCAGCCGCGGACCCCCCAAGAAAGAGACCCAGTACTTC	CASSRGPPKKETQYF
13	TRBV2	TRBD1	TRBJ2-5	many	TGTGCCAGCAGTGGACAGGGTCTGGAGACCCAGTACTTC	CASSGQGLETQYF
13	TRBV29-1	-	TRBJ1-2	many	TGCAGCGTTGAAGAGGCCAGGGGACGTGGCTACACCTTC	CSVEEARGRGYTF
13	TRBV6-6	TRBD1	TRBJ1-1	many	TGTGCCAGCAGTTCGACAGGGTACACTGAAGCTTTCTTT	CASSSTGYTEAFF
14	TRBV20-1	TRBD1	TRBJ2-7	many	TGCAGTGCCCACGGGACAGGGAAAAGCTCCGAGCAGTACTTC	CSAHGTGKSSEQYF
14	TRBV27	-	TRBJ2-7	many	TGTGCCAGCAGTCTTAGACAGCACTCCTACGAGCAGTACTTC	CASSLRQHSYEQYF
14	TRBV10-3	TRBD1	TRBJ2-2	many	TGTGCCATCAGTGAGCCGGACAGGGGCGGGGAGCTGTTTTTT	CAISEPDRGGELFF
15	TRBV5-1	TRBD1	TRBJ1-1	many	TGCGCCAGCAGCGTATTACAGGGGGGCTACACTGAAGCTTTCTTT	CASSVLQGGYTEAFF
15	TRBV19	-	TRBJ2-1	many	TGTGCCAGTAGTATAGATCAGGGGACCTACAATGAGCAGTTCTTC	CASSIDQGTYNEQFF
16	TRBV5-5	TRBD1	TRBJ2-2	many	TGTGCCAGCAGTTTCGGGACAGGGGGCAGCACCGGGGAGCTGTTTTTT	CASSFGTGGSTGELFF
15	TRBV7-9	-	TRBJ2-1	-	TGTGCCAGCAGCGTCGTCCCTCGGGGGATAGATGAGCAGTTCTTC	CASSVVPRGIDEQFF
12	TRBV20-1	-	TRBJ1-2	many	TGCAGTGCGGGGGACGGCGGGCGAGGCTACACCTTC	CSAGDGGRGYTF
14	TRBV3-1	-	TRBJ2-1	-	TGTGCCAGCAGCCAGTGGGACTCCTACAATGAGCAGTTCTTC	CASSQWDSYNEQFF
14	TRBV5-1	-	TRBJ2-1	many	TGCGCCAGCAGCTCACAGGGTTGGGACAATGAGCAGTTCTTC	CASSSQGWDNEQFF
14	TRBV5-1	-	TRBJ2-7	many	TGCGCCAGCAGCCTGACGCCGGCCTCCTACGAGCAGTACTTC	CASSLTPASYEQYF
14	TRBV3-1	-	TRBJ2-7	many	TGTGCCAGCAGCCAAGGTGGGCAGACCTACGAGCAGTACTTC	CASSQGGQTYEQYF
13	TRBV2	TRBD1	TRBJ2-4	many	TGTGCCAGCTCCCAGGACAGGGAAAACATTCAGTACTTC	CASSQDRENIQYF
15	TRBV5-1	-	TRBJ1-2	many	TGCGCCAGCAGCTCCCCAAGTTTTGACAGCTATGGCTACACCTTC	CASSSPSFDSYGYTF
16	TRBV5-1	TRBD1	TRBJ1-1	many	TGCGCCAGCAGCTTGGGTTTAGCCAGGGGGGGCACTGAAGCTTTCTTT	CASSLGLARGGTEAFF
19	TRBV18	-	TRBJ2-4	many	TGTGCCAGCTCACCACTTCTGCTTAGCGGAGCAACTCACAAAAACATTCAGTACTTC	CASSPLLLSGATHKNIQYF
14	TRBV21-1	-	TRBJ2-7	many	TGTGCCAGCAGCCCCTTTAAAGTTTCCTACGAGCAGTACTTC	CASSPFKVSYEQYF
12	TRBV15	-	TRBJ1-4	many	TGTGCCACCGGAGAAAGGAGGGAAAAACTGTTTTTT	CATGERREKLFF
14	TRBV18	-	TRBJ1-4	many	TGTGCCAGCTCAGCGGACAGCCTTAATGAAAAACTGTTTTTT	CASSADSLNEKLFF
16	TRBV20-1	-	TRBJ1-5	many	TGCAGTGCTAGAGCTTTCGGGGAGGTTGGCAATCAGCCCCAGCATTTT	CSARAFGEVGNQPQHF
13	TRBV3-1	-	TRBJ1-2	many	TGTGCCAGCAGCCTCCGGGACTCCTATGGCTACACCTTC	CASSLRDSYGYTF
14	TRBV5-1	-	TRBJ1-6	many	TGCGCCAGCAGCTTACCAGGTACCAATTCACCCCTCCACTTT	CASSLPGTNSPLHF
14	TRBV2	-	TRBJ2-7	many	TGTGCCAGCAGTCTCCGCAGGGGTGGGTACGAGCAGTACTTC	CASSLRRGGYEQYF
13	TRBV29-1	TRBD1	TRBJ2-7	many	TGCAGCGTCCTGACAGGGACCTCCTACGAGCAGTACTTC	CSVLTGTSYEQYF
15	TRBV5-5	-	TRBJ2-1	many	TGTGCCAGCAGCTCGGCCGTGGGGCAGTACAATGAGCAGTTCTTC	CASSSAVGQYNEQFF
15	TRBV18	-	TRBJ2-2	many	TGTGCCAGCTCACCACGGGGGTTACCCACCGGGGAGCTGTTTTTT	CASSPRGLPTGELFF
15	TRBV5-1	TRBD1	TRBJ1-3	many	TGCGCCAGCAGCTTGGTCGGACAGGCTGGAAACACCATATATTTT	CASSLVGQAGNTIYF
16	TRBV20-1	TRBD2	TRBJ2-1	many	TGCAGTGCCTTAACTCCGGGAGGGGGATCCTACAATGAGCAGTTCTTC	CSALTPGGGSYNEQFF
18	TRBV7-9	TRBD1	TRBJ2-7	many	TGTGCCAGCAGCTTAGCGCGGAGGACAGGGGCGTACTCCTACGAGCAGTACTTC	CASSLARRTGAYSYEQYF
12	TRBV10-2	-	TRBJ2-3	many	TGCGCCAGCAAAACCTTTGGGGATACGCAGTATTTT	CASKTFGDTQYF
14	TRBV12-3/TRBV12-4	TRBD1	TRBJ2-2	many	TGTGCCAGCAGCAACAGGGGAACGGTCGGGGAGCTGTTTTTT	CASSNRGTVGELFF
13	TRBV7-9	-	TRBJ1-3	many	TGTGCCAGCAGTGCTATCTCTGGAAACACCATATATTTT	CASSAISGNTIYF
16	TRBV5-6	-	TRBJ2-6	many	TGTGCCAGCAGCTCCCTGACTGACTCCGGGGCCAACGTCCTGACTTTC	CASSSLTDSGANVLTF
14	TRBV12-5	-	TRBJ1-1	-	TGTGCTAGTGGTGGTCTGACAGAGAACACTGAAGCTTTCTTT	CASGGLTENTEAFF
14	TRBV12-3/TRBV12-4	-	TRBJ1-4	many	TGTGCCAGCAGTTTACTACGGAAAAATGAAAAACTGTTTTTT	CASSLLRKNEKLFF
13	TRBV24-1	-	TRBJ1-5	many	TGTGCCACCAGGCGGGATAGCAATCAGCCCCAGCATTTT	CATRRDSNQPQHF
14	TRBV5-1	-	TRBJ1-6	many	TGCGCCAGCAGCTTGGTGGCCGAGGGTTCACCCCTCCACTTT	CASSLVAEGSPLHF
17	TRBV6-5	-	TRBJ2-1	many	TGTGCCAGCAGTTACCCCCTCGGGATAGGTCAAGGAAATGAGCAGTTCTTC	CASSYPLGIGQGNEQFF
15	TRBV7-2	TRBD2	TRBJ2-7	many	TGTGCCAGCAGCTTATTTCGCGGGGGGTCCTACGAGCAGTACTTC	CASSLFRGGSYEQYF
13	TRBV20-1	-	TRBJ2-7	many	TGCAGTGCTAGAGATAGGCCAGGGGACGAGCAGTACTTC	CSARDRPGDEQYF
15	TRBV7-6	-	TRBJ1-3	many	TGTGCCAGCAGCTTCCGGACAAGAATGGGAAACACCATATATTTT	CASSFRTRMGNTIYF
13	TRBV27	-	TRBJ2-4	many	TGTGCCAGCAGGAATGGATGGATGAACATTCAGTACTTC	CASRNGWMNIQYF
12	TRBV5-5	-	TRBJ2-3	many	TGTGCCAGCAGCTTGGAGGGAGATACGCAGTATTTT	CASSLEGDTQYF
14	TRBV10-1	TRBD1	TRBJ2-1	-	TGCGCCAGCACCCCGGGAACAGGGGGCACGGAGCAGTTCTTC	CASTPGTGGTEQFF
15	TRBV5-1	-	TRBJ2-2	many	TGCGCCAGCAGCTCCCGCGGGACGGCGGGCGGGGAGCTGTTTTTT	CASSSRGTAGGELFF
14	TRBV29-1	TRBD1	TRBJ2-7	many	TGCAGCGTTTTGACAGGGCTTGGGGCCTACGAGCAGTACTTC	CSVLTGLGAYEQYF
14	TRBV7-2	-	TRBJ1-3	many	TGTGCCAGCAGCCTACGGCTTCCTGGAAACACCATATATTTT	CASSLRLPGNTIYF
14	TRBV12-3/TRBV12-4	-	TRBJ1-2	many	TGTGCCAGCAGTTATTCGGCAGGGTCGAGCGGCTACACCTTC	CASSYSAGSSGYTF
16	TRBV4-1	-	TRBJ1-4	many	TGCGCCAGCAGCCAAGGAGGGGCAGGGCCTAATGAAAAACTGTTTTTT	CASSQGGAGPNEKLFF
15	TRBV4-1	-	TRBJ1-2	many	TGCGCCAGCAGCCAAGTCCCCCAGGACCATTATGGCTACACCTTC	CASSQVPQDHYGYTF